Presented here are 18 T cell receptor beta chains from one specimen sequenced in a study of lymphopenia after photon versus proton radiotherapy. Generated by immunoSEQ multiplex PCR, the TCRdb table keeps only in-frame clones and is missing some. In the table there are some 25,000 clones, about four fifths of which are singletons. The sequencing used peripheral blood, collected from a patient treated with photon-based radiotherapy. Receptor source: a woman aged 45-65 years with pancreatic cancer.

This sequence joins TRBV27 and TRBJ2-7; TRBD1 matches at 8 bases. The V segment lost 2 bases and the J segment 0 bases; nucleotides outside the gene matches: 3. The CDR3 spans 15 residues. Germline V gene data show CDR1 as MNHEY and CDR2 as SMNVEV (reference sequence). The CDR3 bases are TGTGCCAGCAGTTTAGCGGGACAGGCCTCCTACGAGCAGTACTTC. Its protein product is CASSLAGQASYEQYF.

The chain is built from TRBV29-1 and TRBJ2-1; 15 nucleotides line up with TRBD2. There are 16 residues in the CDR3. V lost 6 bases and J lost 1; bases outside the gene matches: 4. The germline CDR1 and CDR2 sequences are SQVTM and ANQGSEA. CDR3: CSVLGTSGGSYNEQFF. The CDR3 nucleotides read TGCAGCGTGCTCGGGACTAGCGGGGGGTCCTACAATGAGCAGTTCTTC.

V gene TRBV4-1 combines with J gene TRBJ2-1, with D uncertain. Per germline, CDR1 MGHRA and CDR2 YSYEKL. The CDR3 is 16 residues long. V dropped 1 base and J dropped 0 bases, with 10 bases sitting between them. CDR3 region: CASSQGSRTSYNEQFF. CDR3 sequence (DNA): TGCGCCAGCAGCCAAGGGTCTAGGACCTCCTACAATGAGCAGTTCTTC.

The J gene is TRBJ2-7, the V gene TRBV5-8; 9 nucleotides match TRBD2. The CDR3 loop spans 16 amino acids. CDR1 is SGHTS and CDR2 is YDEGEE in the germline V gene. V dropped 2 bases and J dropped 4; count of bases not matched to a gene: 10. CDR3 DNA sequence: TGTGCCAGCAGCTTCCCTGACGGCGGGAGGGGTTACGAGCAGTACTTC. Translation: CASSFPDGGRGYEQYF.

V gene TRBV10-3 combines with J gene TRBJ2-3; D remains unclear. Trimming pared 5 bases from V and 5 bases from J, leaving 11 bases between. The V gene's germline CDR1 is ENHRY and CDR2 SYGVKD. The CDR3 has 13 residues. The CDR3, as DNA: TGTGCCATCAGTCCCGGACCCCGAGATACGCAGTATTTT. Protein: CAISPGPRDTQYF.

This chain joins TRBV7-9 and TRBJ2-5; 10 positions agree with TRBD2. The V gene end was trimmed by 2 bases and the J gene end by 4 bases; junction bases not matched to a gene: 7. The CDR3 extends over 16 amino acids. Germline-derived CDR1 and CDR2 are SEHNR and FQNEAQ (reference sequence). CDR3 residues: CASSLLLAGLSETQYF. The CDR3 nucleotides read TGTGCCAGCAGCTTATTACTAGCGGGGCTGTCAGAGACCCAGTACTTC.

The chain carries TRBV29-1 and TRBJ1-2; D is possibly TRBD1 (6 bases). Per the germline V gene, CDR1 is SQVTM and CDR2 is ANQGSEA. Trimming cost V 6 bases and J 6 bases, with 14 bases left between them. This CDR3 is built from 12 residues. CDR3 sequence (DNA): TGCAGCGTCTTACAGCCAGGGGATGGCTACACCTTC. It encodes CSVLQPGDGYTF.

V is TRBV6-5 and J is TRBJ2-3; D possibly corresponds to TRBD1 (5 bases). V shed 2 bases and J shed 12 bases, with 15 bases lying between them. The CDR3 sequence is 13 residues long. Germline V lookup: CDR1 MNHEY, CDR2 SVGAGI. CDR3 protein: CASSYPGSLAQYF. CDR3 DNA: TGTGCCAGCAGTTACCCAGGGTCCTTAGCACAGTATTTT.

The chain joins TRBV29-1 to TRBJ2-5; a weak D match, TRBD1 (5 bases). Trimming took off 4 bases at V and 2 bases at J, with 11 bases between the two ends. Germline V gene data show CDR1 as SQVTM and CDR2 as ANQGSEA. The CDR3 spans 13 residues. CDR3 region: CSVVGDSQETQYF. For the CDR3, the DNA is TGCAGCGTTGTAGGCGACAGTCAAGAGACCCAGTACTTC.

This clone has a handful of counts. This chain links TRBV10-1 with TRBJ2-1; 12 bases agree with TRBD2. Germline CDR1 WNHNN, CDR2 SYGVQD (reference sequence). The trim removed 0 bases at V and 9 bases at J, leaving 3 bases unmatched. This CDR3 has 15 amino acids. The CDR3 here is CASSESRTSGVEQFF. The CDR3 bases are TGCGCCAGCAGTGAGTCCCGGACTAGCGGGGTTGAGCAGTTCTTC.

The chain employs TRBV7-2 and TRBJ2-7, with 12 bases identical to TRBD2. The CDR3 is 18 amino acids. J lost 6 bases, V lost 5 bases, and 17 bases had no gene match. CDR1 is SGHTA, CDR2 FQGNSA, per germline. CDR3 in amino acids: CASSRVPLAGGPGREQYF. The CDR3 DNA sequence: TGTGCCAGCAGCCGAGTGCCCCTAGCGGGAGGGCCCGGGCGCGAGCAGTACTTC.

The chain links TRBV2 to TRBJ2-3, with a tentative D call TRBD2 (5 bases). CDR1 SNHLY and CDR2 FYNNEI come from the germline V gene. Trimming removed 5 bases at V and 1 base at J, with 13 bases between. CDR3 length equals 15 residues. Here the CDR3 DNA reads TGTGCCAGCAGTCCGAGTGCGGGCCGCACAGATACGCAGTATTTT. This encodes CASSPSAGRTDTQYF.

The chain joins TRBV27 to TRBJ2-1; 10 nucleotides align to TRBD1. The CDR3 extends over 14 amino acids. Germline CDR1 MNHEY, CDR2 SMNVEV (reference sequence). V gave up 7 bases and J gave up 4 bases; unmatched junction bases: 4. CDR3 sequence (DNA): TGTGCCAGCACCCGGGACAGGGGATACAATGAGCAGTTCTTC. Its translation: CASTRDRGYNEQFF.

This clone was seen a handful of times. This chain links TRBV29-1 with TRBJ2-3; 12 bases match TRBD2. The V segment lost 7 bases and the J segment 2 bases; nucleotides outside the gene matches: 1. This CDR3 has 13 amino acids. From germline, CDR1 is SQVTM and CDR2 ANQGSEA. The CDR3 protein is CSASGRATDTQYF. As DNA, the CDR3 is TGCAGCGCTAGCGGGAGGGCCACAGATACGCAGTATTTT.

The chain joins TRBV15 to TRBJ2-1; 12 bases match TRBD2. The germline gives CDR1 LNHNV, CDR2 YYDKDF (reference sequence). This CDR3 has 15 residues. V lost 5 bases and J lost 4; bases outside the gene matches: 3. The CDR3 nucleotides are TGTGCCACCAGCGGGGGGACTAGCGGGTACAATGAGCAGTTCTTC. Its protein is CATSGGTSGYNEQFF.

J is TRBJ2-5 and V is TRBV7-8; a weak D match, TRBD1 (6 bases). V was cut by 3 bases and J by 4 bases, with 15 bases left in between. The CDR3 runs to 15 residues. The germline V gene encodes CDR1 SGHVS and CDR2 FQNEAQ. CDR3 amino acids: CASSFPYRDTETQYF. DNA for the CDR3: TGTGCCAGCAGCTTCCCCTACCGGGACACAGAGACCCAGTACTTC.

The chain uses TRBV19 and TRBJ2-1; 10 bases are shared with TRBD2. The V gene end was trimmed by 6 bases and the J gene end by 5 bases; junction bases not matched to a gene: 4. The CDR3 consists of 14 residues. Germline values: CDR1 LNHDA, CDR2 SQIVND (reference sequence). CDR3 DNA sequence: TGTGCCAGTAGCCCGGGACTAGCGAACAATGAGCAGTTCTTC. Amino acids: CASSPGLANNEQFF.

The chain employs TRBV6-6 and TRBJ2-7; D is unresolved. In germline, CDR1 is MNHNY, CDR2 SVGAGI (reference sequence). Trimming removed 0 bases from V and 5 bases from J, with 14 bases in between. This CDR3 comprises 15 residues. The CDR3 spells CASSYSAGSYNEQYF. In nucleotides, the CDR3 is TGTGCCAGCAGTTACTCGGCAGGTTCCTACAACGAGCAGTACTTC.